The 28 T cell receptor beta chains presented below share a single source sample, sequenced in a study of multiple sclerosis patients with progressive multifocal leukoencephalopathy. Produced via immunoSEQ multiplex PCR; TCRdb's table is partial and in-frame only. The data hold 25,000 to 30,000 clones, with about nine tenths observed a single time. The sample's time point: about 6 months of natalizumab therapy. This material consisted of PBMCs, taken from a patient treated with natalizumab. Receptor source: a human donor with multiple sclerosis.

This chain joins TRBV7-2 and TRBJ2-2, with D hard to call. V dropped 5 bases and J dropped 4 bases, with 17 bases sitting between them. Germline lookup yields CDR1 SGHTA and CDR2 FQGNSA. CDR3 length equals 16 residues. The CDR3 DNA reads TGTGCCAGCAGCCCCGGACGGACCGCGAGCACCGGGGAGCTGTTTTTT. Translated: CASSPGRTASTGELFF.

The chain carries TRBV7-8 and TRBJ1-2; 9 bases agree with TRBD1. This CDR3 has 16 amino acids. From germline, CDR1 is SGHVS and CDR2 FQNEAQ. V lost 0 bases, J lost 5 bases, and 7 bases stayed unmatched. The CDR3 DNA is TGTGCCAGCAGCTTAGCGGAACAGGGGGCGCGGTATGGCTACACCTTC. Amino acids: CASSLAEQGARYGYTF.

V gene TRBV4-2 combines with J gene TRBJ1-4, with D hard to call. Trimming removed 0 bases from V and 2 bases from J, with 10 bases in between. Germline V gene sequence: CDR1 LGHNA, CDR2 YNFKEQ. CDR3 length equals 16 residues. CDR3 nucleotide sequence: TGTGCCAGCAGCCAAGAGGTCGGCCGTACTAATGAAAAACTGTTTTTT. Translation gives CASSQEVGRTNEKLFF.

V and J are TRBV5-1 and TRBJ2-1; 9 nucleotides align to TRBD1. This CDR3 has 18 amino acids. Germline loops: CDR1 SGHRS, CDR2 YFSETQ. With 2 bases clipped from V and 0 bases from J, the junction kept 9 bases outside the gene matches. The CDR3 coding sequence is TGCGCCAGCAGCTTAGGTGGGACAGGGCCGAGCTCCTACAATGAGCAGTTCTTC. Translated, it gives CASSLGGTGPSSYNEQFF.

The chain combines TRBV7-6 with TRBJ2-3; 10 bases line up with TRBD2. The CDR3 runs to 16 residues. J lost 4 bases, V lost 1 base, and 5 bases had no gene match. Germline V gives CDR1 SGHVS, CDR2 FNYEAQ. This CDR3 reads CASSLEVAGGADTQYF. The CDR3 DNA follows: TGTGCCAGCAGCTTAGAAGTAGCGGGAGGTGCAGATACGCAGTATTTT. Variable domain in full (rest from reference TRBV7-6 and TRBJ2-3): GAGVSQSPRYKVTKRGQDVALRCDPISGHVSLYWYRQALGQGPEFLTYFNYEAQQDKSGLPNDRFSAERPEGSISTLTIQRTEQRDSAMYRCASSLEVAGGADTQYFGPGTRLTVL.

The chain uses TRBV6-6 and TRBJ1-6, with D perhaps matching TRBD1 (5 bases). The CDR3 has 14 residues. Between the trimmed V and J ends, which lost 4 bases and 10 bases, there was a span of 14 bases. The germline V gene has CDR1 MNHNY and CDR2 SVGAGI (reference sequence). CDR3 in DNA: TGTGCCAGCAGTTTAGGCCAGGGAGGATCACCCCTCCACTTT. Residues: CASSLGQGGSPLHF.

The V call is TRBV19, the J call TRBJ2-7; weak D call: TRBD2 (5 bases). The germline CDR1 and CDR2 sequences are LNHDA and SQIVND (reference sequence). This CDR3 has 15 residues. With 2 bases removed from V and 0 bases from J, the gap between germline ends came to 11 bases. The CDR3 reads CASSISGESSYEQYF. CDR3 nucleotides: TGTGCCAGTAGTATAAGCGGCGAGAGCTCCTACGAGCAGTACTTC.

This sequence joins TRBV15 and TRBJ1-1; no definite D call. Trimming cost V 1 base and J 1 base, with 4 bases left between them. Germline assignment: CDR1 LNHNV and CDR2 YYDKDF (reference sequence). The CDR3 extends over 13 amino acids. The CDR3 reads CATSRGRNTEAFF. Written as DNA, the CDR3 is TGTGCCACCAGCAGAGGGCGGAACACTGAAGCTTTCTTT. The entire variable domain, with the rest obtained from reference TRBV15 and TRBJ1-1, is as follows: DAMVIQNPRYQVTQFGKPVTLSCSQTLNHNVMYWYQQKSSQAPKLLFHYYDKDFNNEADTPDNFQSRRPNTSFCFLDIRSPGLGDTAMYLCATSRGRNTEAFFGQGTRLTVV.

V gene TRBV18 combines with J gene TRBJ1-1, with 7 bases lining up with TRBD1. V shed 9 bases, J shed 1 base, and the junction held 8 bases outside the gene matches. Germline V gene data show CDR1 as KGHSH and CDR2 as LQKENI. The CDR3 covers 14 residues. CDR3 region: CASTSRDRNTEAFF. The CDR3 DNA sequence: TGTGCCAGTACCTCTCGGGACAGGAACACTGAAGCTTTCTTT. The variable domain in full, completed from reference TRBV18 and TRBJ1-1, reads NAGVMQNPRHLVRRRGQEARLRCSPMKGHSHVYWYRQLPEEGLKFMVYLQKENIIDESGMPKERFSAEFPKEGPSILRIQQVVRGDSAAYFCASTSRDRNTEAFFGQGTRLTVV.

This chain uses TRBV4-3 with TRBJ1-5; a possible D gene is TRBD1 (5 bases). In germline, CDR1 is LGHNA, CDR2 YSLEER. The germline V and J ends were trimmed by 0 bases and 6 bases, with 6 bases remaining between them. This CDR3 contains 13 residues. The CDR3 region has the DNA TGCGCCAGCAGCCAAGACAGGGTTCAGCCCCAGCATTTT. This encodes CASSQDRVQPQHF.

The CDR3 region is CASSPAQLAGTDTQYF. DNA of the CDR3: TGTGCCAGCAGCCCAGCCCAACTAGCGGGCACAGATACGCAGTATTTT. V gene TRBV7-9 combines with J gene TRBJ2-3; 8 positions agree with TRBD2. The CDR3 is 16 amino acids. V was pared by 5 bases and J by 1 base, with 8 bases of the junction left unmatched. Germline V lookup: CDR1 SEHNR, CDR2 FQNEAQ (reference sequence).

This chain uses TRBV5-6 with TRBJ1-2; 9 bases line up with TRBD1. The CDR3 loop spans 13 amino acids. Germline V gene lookup returns CDR1 SGHDT and CDR2 YYEEEE. The trim removed 7 bases at V and 8 bases at J, leaving 9 bases unmatched. DNA for the CDR3: TGTGCCAGCCGAGGACAGGGGAGCCGGGGCTACACCTTC. Translated, it gives CASRGQGSRGYTF.

The rearrangement links TRBV6-1 to TRBJ2-7; the D is unclear. The CDR3 length is 14 residues. Deletions cut 6 bases from V and 0 bases from J, with 12 bases between. CDR1 and CDR2 from the germline V gene are MNHNS and SASEGT. The CDR3 DNA is TGTGCCAGCAGCGGTAGGTGGGACTCCTACGAGCAGTACTTC. Its protein is CASSGRWDSYEQYF.

A single count supports this clone. The chain uses TRBV6-5 and TRBJ2-7; D not resolved. V was clipped by 4 bases and J by 0 bases, with 10 bases between them. The CDR3 totals 14 residues. Germline loops: CDR1 MNHEY, CDR2 SVGAGI. The CDR3 protein is CASSSRGDSYEQYF. The CDR3 bases are TGTGCCAGCAGTTCCCGTGGGGACTCCTACGAGCAGTACTTC.

V is TRBV5-5 and J is TRBJ2-3; 8 bases agree with TRBD1. CDR3 length: 14 amino acids. J lost 0 bases, V lost 5 bases, and 2 bases had no gene match. Germline V gene lookup returns CDR1 SGHKS and CDR2 YYEKEE (reference sequence). The CDR3 DNA sequence: TGTGCCAGCAGGGACAGGGCTAGCACAGATACGCAGTATTTT. This codes for CASRDRASTDTQYF.

The V and J genes are TRBV7-2 and TRBJ2-1; 7 bases are a match to TRBD2. The CDR3 is made up of 18 amino acids. J gave up 0 bases and V 2 bases, and 10 bases lay outside the gene matches. Germline CDR1 and CDR2: SGHTA and FQGNSA. The CDR3 DNA sequence: TGTGCCAGCAGCTTAACCATCCCTTTAGCGGGCTCCTACAATGAGCAGTTCTTC. Translation: CASSLTIPLAGSYNEQFF.

The rearrangement uses TRBV13 and TRBJ1-1; D not certain. CDR3 size: 15 residues. Germline loops: CDR1 PRHDT, CDR2 FYEKMQ (reference sequence). V was shortened by 3 bases and J by 2 bases, with 13 bases between the two germline ends. CDR3 DNA: TGTGCCAGCAGCTTTAACGGAAAGGTTAACACTGAAGCTTTCTTT. It yields the protein CASSFNGKVNTEAFF.

The rearrangement joins TRBV7-2 to TRBJ2-7, with a possible D match to TRBD1 (6 bases). Germline assignment: CDR1 SGHTA and CDR2 FQGNSA. The CDR3 contains 15 residues. Trimming took off 1 base at V and 4 bases at J, with 14 bases between the two ends. CDR3 DNA: TGTGCCAGCAGCTTAGATGGCAGGGGTTCTTACGAGCAGTACTTC. The encoded protein is CASSLDGRGSYEQYF.

As concerns this clone: An end of the junction does not agree with germline; a read error may underlie this. The chain has TRBV9 and TRBJ1-1, with 7 bases fitting TRBD1. This CDR3 has 15 residues. Germline V gene sequence: CDR1 SGDLS, CDR2 YYNGEE. The CDR3 is CASSLEQGTNAEAFF. The CDR3 nucleotides are TGTGCCAGCAGCCTTGAACAGGGGACGAACGCTGAAGCTTTCTTT.

The chain employs TRBV18 and TRBJ1-4; the D gene is possibly TRBD1 (5 bases). Germline values: CDR1 KGHSH, CDR2 LQKENI. This CDR3 region has 16 residues. V was shortened by 6 bases and J by 3 bases, with 17 bases between the two germline ends. The CDR3, as DNA: TGTGCCAGCTCGCCCACAAGGGACGCGGCTAATGAAAAACTGTTTTTT. It yields the protein CASSPTRDAANEKLFF.

The chain is built from TRBV7-9 and TRBJ1-5; 8 bases map to TRBD1. Germline CDR1 SEHNR, CDR2 FQNEAQ (reference sequence). J was trimmed by 5 bases and V by 4 bases; bases with no gene match: 10. This CDR3 contains 16 residues. The CDR3 DNA sequence: TGTGCCAGCAGCTCTGGACAGGGATTCCGCCATCAGCCCCAGCATTTT. It translates to CASSSGQGFRHQPQHF. Complete variable domain (other parts from reference TRBV7-9 and TRBJ1-5): DTGVSQNPRHKITKRGQNVTFRCDPISEHNRLYWYRQTLGQGPEFLTYFQNEAQLEKSRLLSDRFSAERPKGSFSTLEIQRTEQGDSAMYLCASSSGQGFRHQPQHFGDGTRLSIL.

To note about this clone: This CDR3 is also generated by other DNA sequences in the sample. The chain employs TRBV25-1 and TRBJ1-3; 7 bases are a match to TRBD1. Germline loops: CDR1 MGHDK, CDR2 SYGVNS. V dropped 2 bases and J dropped 7; count of bases not matched to a gene: 8. The CDR3 covers 15 residues. This CDR3 is CASSETQTGLNTIYF. Written as DNA, the CDR3 is TGTGCCAGCAGTGAAACCCAGACAGGGTTGAACACCATATATTTT.

The chain employs TRBV4-2 and TRBJ2-7, with a weak D call TRBD2 (6 bases). This CDR3 has 17 amino acids. Trimming pared 4 bases from V and 3 bases from J, leaving 22 bases between. Germline lookup yields CDR1 LGHNA and CDR2 YNFKEQ. CDR3 nucleotide sequence: TGTGCCAGCAGCCGCCGGGACTTGAAGGAAACGGGCTACGAGCAGTACTTC. Translating it yields CASSRRDLKETGYEQYF.

This clone was counted once. The V call is TRBV5-4, the J call TRBJ2-1; 11 nucleotides match TRBD2. Looked up from germline, CDR1 is SGHNT and CDR2 is YYREEE (reference sequence). This CDR3 is 14 amino acids long. V was pared by 5 bases and J by 7 bases, with 5 bases of the junction left unmatched. In nucleotides, the CDR3 is TGTGCCAGCAGATATACTAGCGGGAGAAATGAGCAGTTCTTC. This sequence encodes CASRYTSGRNEQFF.

The genes are TRBV2 and TRBJ1-5; 12 positions agree with TRBD1. The germline V gene has CDR1 SNHLY and CDR2 FYNNEI. V trimming: 8 bases; J trimming: 9 bases; junction bases outside the gene matches: 11. This CDR3 is 15 amino acids long. CDR3 in DNA: TGTGCCAGCGCCCCGGGGACAGGGGGCGAAAGGCCCCAGCATTTT. Its protein is CASAPGTGGERPQHF.

The chain employs TRBV15 and TRBJ2-2; TRBD2 matches at 8 bases. This CDR3 contains 18 residues. With V trimmed by 0 bases and J by 6 bases, 12 bases remained unmatched. Germline V gene lookup returns CDR1 LNHNV and CDR2 YYDKDF (reference sequence). CDR3 in DNA: TGTGCCACCAGCAGAGATTATCCGGGAGGGCCAATGGCCGGGGAGCTGTTTTTT. It yields the protein CATSRDYPGGPMAGELFF. The full variable domain, its missing parts supplied by reference TRBV15 and TRBJ2-2, is DAMVIQNPRYQVTQFGKPVTLSCSQTLNHNVMYWYQQKSSQAPKLLFHYYDKDFNNEADTPDNFQSRRPNTSFCFLDIRSPGLGDTAMYLCATSRDYPGGPMAGELFFGEGSRLTVL.

This chain connects TRBV7-2 to TRBJ1-2; TRBD1 is a possible D gene (6 bases). CDR3 length equals 15 residues. CDR1 and CDR2 from the germline V gene are SGHTA and FQGNSA. Trimming shortened V by 3 bases and J by 4 bases, and 15 bases separated the two germline ends. The DNA of the CDR3 is TGTGCCAGCAGCTTCCCCGGACAGATCATCTATGGCTACACCTTC. As protein: CASSFPGQIIYGYTF. The full variable domain, completed using reference TRBV7-2 and TRBJ1-2, is GAGVSQSPSNKVTEKGKDVELRCDPISGHTALYWYRQSLGQGLEFLIYFQGNSAPDKSGLPSDRFSAERTGGSVSTLTIQRTQQEDSAVYLCASSFPGQIIYGYTFGSGTRLTVV.

This clone has only a few counts. The rearrangement uses TRBV6-1 and TRBJ1-3; perhaps TRBD1 as D (5 bases). V lost 3 bases and J lost 2, with 14 bases in between. This CDR3 is built from 16 residues. The V gene's germline CDR1 is MNHNS and CDR2 SASEGT. The CDR3 DNA is TGTGCCAGCAGTGAGCTCACGGCGGGGGCTGGAAACACCATATATTTT. This translates into CASSELTAGAGNTIYF.